This TCR beta chain originates from a study of cytomegalovirus exposure and HLA in healthy donors. V was clipped by 1 base and J by 4 bases, with 13 bases between them. The CDR3 has 15 amino acids. Germline CDR1 reads LGHNA; CDR2 reads YSLEER. The study ran its PCR with 60 Vbeta and 13 Jbeta primers. Assay used: immunoSEQ multiplex PCR; TCRdb lists only in-frame clones, some missing. Among more than 60,000 clones listed, 79% were seen once. The TCR sequence derives from a woman aged 30 to 39 in good health and CMV-seronegative. Source material: PBMCs. This sequence joins TRBV4-3 and TRBJ1-2; a possible D gene is TRBD1 (5 bases). CDR3 in DNA: TGCGCCAGCAGCCAAGGTTGGAGGGGAAGCTATGGCTACACCTTC. It translates to CASSQGWRGSYGYTF.